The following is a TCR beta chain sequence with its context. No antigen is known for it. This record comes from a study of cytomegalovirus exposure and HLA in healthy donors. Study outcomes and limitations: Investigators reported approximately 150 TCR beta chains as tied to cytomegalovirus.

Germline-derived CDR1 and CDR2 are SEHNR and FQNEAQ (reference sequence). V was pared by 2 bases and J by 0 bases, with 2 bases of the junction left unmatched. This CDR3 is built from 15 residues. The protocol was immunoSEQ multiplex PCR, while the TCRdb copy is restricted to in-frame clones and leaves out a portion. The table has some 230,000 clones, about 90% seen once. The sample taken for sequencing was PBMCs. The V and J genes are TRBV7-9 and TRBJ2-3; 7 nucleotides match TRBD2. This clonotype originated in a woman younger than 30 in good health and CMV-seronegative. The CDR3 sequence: CASSLRGSSTDTQYF. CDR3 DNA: TGTGCCAGCAGCTTACGCGGGAGTAGCACAGATACGCAGTATTTT.